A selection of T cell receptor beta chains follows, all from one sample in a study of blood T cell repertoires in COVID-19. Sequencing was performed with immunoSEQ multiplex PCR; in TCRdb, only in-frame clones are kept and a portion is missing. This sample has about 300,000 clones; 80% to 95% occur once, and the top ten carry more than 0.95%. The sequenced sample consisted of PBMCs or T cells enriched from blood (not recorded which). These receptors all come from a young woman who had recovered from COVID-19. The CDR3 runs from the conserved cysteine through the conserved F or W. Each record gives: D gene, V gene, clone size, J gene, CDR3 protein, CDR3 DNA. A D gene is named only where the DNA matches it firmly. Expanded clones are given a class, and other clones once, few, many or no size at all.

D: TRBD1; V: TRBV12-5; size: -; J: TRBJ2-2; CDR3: CASGLATTGVYTGELFF; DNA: TGTGCTAGTGGTTTGGCAACAACAGGGGTATACACCGGGGAGCTGTTTTTT
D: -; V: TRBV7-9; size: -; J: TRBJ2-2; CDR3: CASSFPLLTGELFF; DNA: TGTGCCAGCAGCTTCCCACTGCTCACCGGGGAGCTGTTTTTT
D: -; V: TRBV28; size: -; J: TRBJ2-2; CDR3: CASSPGVPRELFF; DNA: TGTGCCAGCAGTCCGGGGGTGCCCCGGGAGCTGTTTTTT
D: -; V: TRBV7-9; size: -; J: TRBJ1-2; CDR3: CASSLVSRGRLTNYGYTF; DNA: TGTGCCAGCAGCTTAGTATCCAGGGGACGTCTCACTAACTATGGCTACACCTTC
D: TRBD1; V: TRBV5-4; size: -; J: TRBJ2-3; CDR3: CASSLAFGQGVSTQYF; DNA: TGTGCCAGCAGCTTGGCTTTCGGACAGGGTGTAAGTACGCAGTATTTT
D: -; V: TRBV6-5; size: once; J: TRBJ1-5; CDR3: CASSQGNSNQPQHF; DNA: TGTGCCAGCAGTCAGGGAAATAGCAATCAGCCCCAGCATTTT
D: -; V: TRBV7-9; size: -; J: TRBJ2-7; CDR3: CASSPPTGPVGEQYF; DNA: TGTGCCAGCAGCCCCCCGACAGGCCCTGTGGGGGAGCAGTACTTC
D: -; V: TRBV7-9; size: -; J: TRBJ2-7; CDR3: CASSFMQSYEQYF; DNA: TGTGCCAGCAGCTTTATGCAGTCTTACGAGCAGTACTTC
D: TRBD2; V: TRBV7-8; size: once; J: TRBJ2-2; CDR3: CASSYRGDPWNTGELFF; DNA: TGTGCCAGCAGCTATCGGGGGGACCCATGGAACACCGGGGAGCTGTTTTTT
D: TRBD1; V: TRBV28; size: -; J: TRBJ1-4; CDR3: CASSLSGQGTNEKLFF; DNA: TGTGCCAGCAGTTTGAGCGGACAGGGGACTAATGAAAAACTGTTTTTT
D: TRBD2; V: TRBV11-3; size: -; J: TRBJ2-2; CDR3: CASSLRGAAGGPGELFF; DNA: TGTGCCAGCAGCTTAAGGGGGGCAGCGGGAGGACCCGGGGAGCTGTTTTTT
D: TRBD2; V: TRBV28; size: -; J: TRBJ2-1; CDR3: CASSQGTSGYNEQFF; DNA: TGTGCCAGCAGTCAGGGGACTAGCGGATACAATGAGCAGTTCTTC
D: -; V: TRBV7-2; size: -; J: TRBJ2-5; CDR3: CASSLGVSGETQETQYF; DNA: TGTGCCAGCAGCTTAGGTGTTAGCGGCGAAACCCAAGAGACCCAGTACTTC
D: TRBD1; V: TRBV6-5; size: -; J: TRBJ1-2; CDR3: CASSTGTAYGYTF; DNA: TGTGCCAGCAGTACGGGGACAGCCTATGGCTACACCTTC
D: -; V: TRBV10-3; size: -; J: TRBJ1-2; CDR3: CAISGGRDGYTF; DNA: TGTGCCATCAGTGGGGGCAGGGATGGCTACACCTTC
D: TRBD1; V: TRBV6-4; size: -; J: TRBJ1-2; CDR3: CATQTGTGAFNYGYTF; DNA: TGTGCCACCCAAACCGGGACAGGGGCTTTTAACTATGGCTACACCTTC
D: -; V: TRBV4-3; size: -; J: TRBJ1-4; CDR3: CASSQGSWREKLFF; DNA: TGCGCCAGCAGCCAAGGGTCCTGGAGGGAAAAACTGTTTTTT
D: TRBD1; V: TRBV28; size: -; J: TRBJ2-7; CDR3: CASSPWGQGEPYEQYF; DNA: TGTGCCAGCAGTCCCTGGGGACAGGGCGAACCCTACGAGCAGTACTTC
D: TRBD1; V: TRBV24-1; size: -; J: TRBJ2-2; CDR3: CATSDTGQGRTGELFF; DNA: TGTGCCACCAGTGATACTGGACAGGGGAGGACCGGGGAGCTGTTTTTT
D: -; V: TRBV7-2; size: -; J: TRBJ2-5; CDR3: CASSLNRDQETQYF; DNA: TGTGCCAGCAGCTTAAACAGAGACCAAGAGACCCAGTACTTC
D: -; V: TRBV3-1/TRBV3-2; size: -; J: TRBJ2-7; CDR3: CASSQDPTRQFSYEQYF; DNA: TGTGCCAGCAGCCAAGACCCCACCCGCCAGTTTTCCTACGAGCAGTACTTC
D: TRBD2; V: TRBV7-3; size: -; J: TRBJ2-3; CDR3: CASSHAGLAGYQPQYF; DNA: TGTGCCAGCAGCCATGCCGGACTAGCGGGTTATCAACCGCAGTATTTT
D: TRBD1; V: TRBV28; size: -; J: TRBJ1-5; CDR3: CASSLHTGTGLQPQHF; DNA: TGTGCCAGCAGTTTACACACCGGGACAGGGCTACAGCCCCAGCATTTT
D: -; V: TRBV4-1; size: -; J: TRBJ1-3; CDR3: CASSQVIGQRSGNTIYF; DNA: TGCGCCAGCAGCCAAGTTATTGGACAGCGCTCTGGAAACACCATATATTTT
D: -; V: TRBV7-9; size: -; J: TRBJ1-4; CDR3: CASSRQGTTNEKLFF; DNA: TGTGCCAGCAGCCGTCAGGGGACCACTAATGAAAAACTGTTTTTT
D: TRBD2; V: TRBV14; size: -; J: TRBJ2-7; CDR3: CASSEGLAAVYEQYF; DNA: TGTGCCAGCAGCGAAGGGCTAGCGGCCGTCTACGAGCAGTACTTC
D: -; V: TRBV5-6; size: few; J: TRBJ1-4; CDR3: CASSLEFGPANEKLFF; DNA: TGTGCCAGCAGCTTGGAGTTCGGTCCTGCAAATGAAAAACTGTTTTTT
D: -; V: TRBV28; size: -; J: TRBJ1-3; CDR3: CASSSTPPGDTIYF; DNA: TGTGCCAGCAGTTCTACCCCTCCAGGGGACACCATATATTTT
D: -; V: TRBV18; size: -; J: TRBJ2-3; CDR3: CASSPRSISTDTQYF; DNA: TGTGCCAGCTCACCACGTTCTATTAGCACAGATACGCAGTATTTT